A single T cell receptor (beta chain) is shown here with its context. At the DNA level, this CDR3 is encoded by other sequences in the same sample as well. CDR3 length equals 13 residues. J was trimmed by 4 bases and V by 1 base; bases with no gene match: 0. Germline V gene sequence: CDR1 SEHNR, CDR2 FQNEAQ (reference sequence). Sample treatment: oral pan-JAK inhibitor, 5-10 mg twice daily. Sorted out of PBMCs were CD4+ T cells and CD8+ T cells. It was cDNA, reverse transcribed from extracted RNA, that served as the sequencing template. The repertoire was sequenced with immunoSEQ multiplex PCR; TCRdb's copy has only in-frame clones and lacks some. Among around 150,000 clones listed, 80% to 90% were seen once. The sample belongs to a study of CD8+ T cells in alopecia areata.

The TCR was taken from a human donor with alopecia areata. Sequences were derived from CD8+ T cells sorted from blood, sampled at week 4, from a patient treated with tofacitinib. This chain connects TRBV7-9 to TRBJ1-2; 7 positions match TRBD1. This CDR3 reads CASSLGQGYGYTF. CDR3 in DNA: TGTGCCAGCAGCTTAGGACAGGGCTATGGCTACACCTTC.